The clone carrying this TCR beta chain showed up just once. The target antigen is unknown. This entry comes from a study of cytomegalovirus exposure and HLA in healthy donors. About the research overall: Some 85 million unique TCRs, all from HLA-typed donors, were included in an early release of the data.

CDR1 SGHNT and CDR2 YYREEE come from the germline V gene (reference sequence). The ends lost 2 bases at V and 9 bases at J; junction bases unmatched: 10. The CDR3 is made up of 15 amino acids. Points from the study as a whole: In a later analysis, HLA-associated beta chains showed higher expansion and lower generation probabilities than comparable chains. Sequencing likely produced, as an artifact, a cluster of highly shared sequence variants.

PCR employed 60 Vbeta and 13 Jbeta primers. The table came from immunoSEQ multiplex PCR; TCRdb's copy has only in-frame clones and leaves some out. Here the sample spans around 190,000 clones, roughly four fifths being singletons. The sequencing sample was made of PBMCs. The sequence was collected from a man aged 35 to 55 in good health and CMV-seropositive. The genes are TRBV5-4 and TRBJ2-1, with 8 bases fitting TRBD2. This CDR3 reads CASSLAGAQPTEQFF. Written as DNA, the CDR3 is TGTGCCAGCAGCTTAGCGGGGGCCCAACCCACTGAGCAGTTCTTC.